The following is a T cell receptor (beta chain) sequence with its context. These data come from a study of PD-1 and CTLA-4 blockade in melanoma. Trimming removed 7 bases from V and 5 bases from J, with 17 bases in between. Germline V gene sequence: CDR1 MNHNS, CDR2 SASEGT. The CDR3 has 15 residues. Profiled with immunoSEQ multiplex PCR; TCRdb holds only in-frame clones, not every one. Of more than 15,000 clones detected, 70% appear once; the ten largest clones hold 13% to 15%. The rearrangement links TRBV6-1 to TRBJ1-4; D uncertain. Here the sequenced sample was CD8+ T cells from peripheral blood, taken from a patient given anti-PD-1 treatment. The TCR originated in a human donor with melanoma. The CDR3 DNA sequence: TGTGCCAGCACGGATGAGCCCCAGCTAAATGAAAAACTGTTTTTT. Protein product: CASTDEPQLNEKLFF.